A selection of T cell receptor beta chains follows, all from one sample in a study of shared clonotypes between healthy human individuals. The table came from immunoSEQ multiplex PCR; TCRdb's copy has only in-frame clones and leaves some out. The sample lists approximately 810,000 clones, over 90% occurring once. The material sequenced was naive CD8+ T cells sorted from blood. The receptors shown here come from a man aged 30-40 years in good health. Each CDR3 is given with its conserved first and last residue. D genes are given only for firm matches. Rows give clone size only sometimes, using once, few, many, or a class for an expanded clone.

size	J	V	length	D	DNA	CDR3
-	TRBJ2-7	TRBV4-1	16	TRBD2	TGCGCCAGCAGCCAAGATCGTAGCGGGAGTTCCTACGAGCAGTACTTC	CASSQDRSGSSYEQYF
-	TRBJ2-3	TRBV27	16	-	TGTGCCAGCAGTTACTTAGAGAGTTTTAGCACAGATACGCAGTATTTT	CASSYLESFSTDTQYF
-	TRBJ2-7	TRBV5-1	15	TRBD2	TGCGCCAGCAGCCACACTAGCGGGACGTCCTACGAGCAGTACTTC	CASSHTSGTSYEQYF
once	TRBJ2-3	TRBV15	13	-	TGTGCCACCAACCCCCCATACACAGATACGCAGTATTTT	CATNPPYTDTQYF
-	TRBJ2-7	TRBV11-3	14	TRBD1	TGTGCCAGCAGTAGTGGGACAGGGATGAACGAGCAGTACTTC	CASSSGTGMNEQYF
-	TRBJ2-2	TRBV11-3	15	-	TGTGCCAGCAGCTTAGGGGGTGCGAACACCGGGGAGCTGTTTTTT	CASSLGGANTGELFF
few	TRBJ2-5	TRBV5-5	17	TRBD1	TGTGCCAGCAGCTTGTCGTTTTACCGGGACAGGGAAGAGACCCAGTACTTC	CASSLSFYRDREETQYF
-	TRBJ2-5	TRBV11-2	15	-	TGTGCCAGCAGCCCATGGGAGGGGGCGAGGGAGACCCAGTACTTC	CASSPWEGARETQYF
-	TRBJ2-5	TRBV28	16	TRBD1	TGTGCCAGCAGTTTAAGACAGGGCCTAAGGGGGGAGACCCAGTACTTC	CASSLRQGLRGETQYF
once	TRBJ2-7	TRBV18	14	-	TGTGCCAGCTCACCACCGCAGGGGATGATCGAGCAGTACTTC	CASSPPQGMIEQYF
-	TRBJ1-4	TRBV19	16	-	TGTGCCAGTAGTAGCACGGACGGATACGCTAATGAAAAACTGTTTTTT	CASSSTDGYANEKLFF
-	TRBJ2-1	TRBV19	14	TRBD2	TGTGCCAGTAGTATAGTAGCGGGAGGCCGTGAGCAGTTCTTC	CASSIVAGGREQFF
-	TRBJ2-3	TRBV27	15	TRBD1	TGTGCCAGCAGTCCAAGGGACAGGGTAACAGATACGCAGTATTTT	CASSPRDRVTDTQYF
-	TRBJ2-7	TRBV27	18	TRBD2	TGTGCCAGCAGTCCACTAGCGGGTGGCCCATTTAGTAGGTACGAGCAGTACTTC	CASSPLAGGPFSRYEQYF
-	TRBJ2-1	TRBV7-6	13	-	TGTGCCAGCAGCTTAGTCTCAGACAATGAGCAGTTCTTC	CASSLVSDNEQFF
-	TRBJ2-7	TRBV11-2	16	TRBD1	TGTGCCAGCAGCTTAGCCCTAACAGGGGCGCGTTTCGAGCAGTACTTC	CASSLALTGARFEQYF
-	TRBJ2-1	TRBV7-8	16	TRBD2	TGTGCCAGCAGCCCGGCGGGAGACACCCAATCCAATGAGCAGTTCTTC	CASSPAGDTQSNEQFF
-	TRBJ1-2	TRBV11-2	15	TRBD1	TGTGCCAGCAGCCCGGATACAGGGGGGAACTATGGCTACACCTTC	CASSPDTGGNYGYTF